The 5 T cell receptor beta chains below were found in one sample sequenced in a study of T-cell memory formation after mild COVID-19. TCRdb re-called the 5' RACE reads through MiXCR, storing one row per CDR3 protein. Here the sample spans about 150,000 distinct CDR3 sequences, about a fifth being singletons. Sequencing was performed on PBMCs or a T cell subset sorted from them (not recorded which). These receptors came from an adult woman who had mild COVID-19 (a few samples of this study predate the infection). Cell type and time point are not known.

This clonotype was found a few times. The chain combines TRBV6-5 with TRBJ2-4; perhaps TRBD2 as D (6 bases). V was trimmed by 0 bases and J by 8 bases, leaving 11 bases between them. Germline lookup yields CDR1 MNHEY and CDR2 SVGAGI. The CDR3 extends over 14 amino acids. The chain's CDR3 is CASSYSWGGDIQYF. The CDR3 nucleotides read TGTGCCAGCAGTTACTCTTGGGGCGGGGACATTCAGTACTTC.

The chain is built from TRBV12-3 or TRBV12-4 and TRBJ2-7, with 10 positions matching TRBD1. V gave up 2 bases and J gave up 4 bases; unmatched junction bases: 5. CDR3 length: 15 amino acids. The CDR3: CASSLHGTGAYEQYF. The CDR3 DNA reads as TGTGCCAGCAGTTTACATGGGACAGGGGCATACGAGCAGTACTTC.

The rearrangement joins TRBV7-2 to TRBJ2-3, with 10 bases that match TRBD2. CDR1 and CDR2 (germline): SGHTA, FQGNSA. The CDR3 contains 17 residues. V trimming: 5 bases; J trimming: 0 bases; junction bases outside the gene matches: 8. CDR3 bases: TGTGCCAGCAGCCCTGAGAGCGGGAGGGCTAGCACAGATACGCAGTATTTT. This codes for CASSPESGRASTDTQYF.

This chain uses TRBV7-2 with TRBJ2-2; TRBD2 matches at 8 bases. J lost 0 bases, V lost 5 bases, and 8 bases had no gene match. The CDR3 is 17 amino acids. Germline assignment: CDR1 SGHTA and CDR2 FQGNSA. The CDR3 coding sequence is TGTGCCAGCAGCAAAGTTAGCGGGAACGCGAACACCGGGGAGCTGTTTTTT. Amino acids: CASSKVSGNANTGELFF.

The sample holds a few counts of this clonotype. The chain joins TRBV7-9 to TRBJ1-5; 10 nucleotides line up with TRBD1. Trimming at V came to 6 bases and at J to 4 bases, leaving 6 bases not matched to a gene. The CDR3 has 15 residues. The germline CDR1 and CDR2 sequences are SEHNR and FQNEAQ (reference sequence). For the CDR3, the DNA is TGTGCCAGCAGGAAAGGGACAGGGGAAAATCAGCCCCAGCATTTT. It encodes CASRKGTGENQPQHF. The whole variable domain, remainder taken from reference TRBV7-9 and TRBJ1-5, is DTGVSQNPRHKITKRGQNVTFRCDPISEHNRLYWYRQTLGQGPEFLTYFQNEAQLEKSRLLSDRFSAERPKGSFSTLEIQRTEQGDSAMYLCASRKGTGENQPQHFGDGTRLSIL.